The T cell receptor beta chain under discussion was sequenced for a study of blood T cell repertoires in COVID-19. The CDR3 has 16 amino acids. Germline CDR1 LGHDT, CDR2 YNNKEL (reference sequence). The V end was cut by 2 bases, the J end by 8 bases, with 16 bases between. Produced via immunoSEQ multiplex PCR; TCRdb's table is partial and in-frame only. The top ten hold approximately 2.1% of the sample, which has nearly 250,000 clones, about 82% seen once. Sequences were obtained from PBMCs or T cells enriched from blood (not recorded which). This clonotype originated in a woman aged 50 to 60 who had recovered from COVID-19. The V and J genes are TRBV3-1 (or the pseudogene TRBV3-2) and TRBJ1-6, with D tentatively TRBD1 (5 bases). The CDR3 spells CASSQYLVRVDSPLHF. CDR3 in DNA: TGTGCCAGCAGCCAATACTTGGTCAGGGTGGATTCACCCCTCCACTTT.